This T cell receptor beta chain was sequenced for a study of immune characterization of retroperitoneal liposarcoma. TCRdb itself ran the PCR reads through MiXCR, one entry per CDR3 protein. The table shows 3,700 or so distinct CDR3 sequences, with approximately 30% occurring only once. What was sequenced was blood. This clonotype was obtained from a female donor with retroperitoneal liposarcoma.

The CDR3, as DNA: TGTGCCAGCAGTGAGTCAGGGGGCATAGAGACCCAGTTCTTC. As protein: CASSESGGIETQFF. The chain recombines TRBV6-1 with TRBJ2-1; 8 bases match TRBD1. CDR3 size: 14 residues. V trimming: 3 bases; J trimming: 13 bases; junction bases outside the gene matches: 11. In germline, CDR1 is MNHNS, CDR2 SASEGT.